This is a list of T cell receptor beta chains from one sample in a study of shared clonotypes between healthy human individuals. TCRdb's table, derived via immunoSEQ multiplex PCR, lists solely in-frame clones and lacks some. There are about 2 million clones in the sample; over 85% occur only once, and around 1.1% lies in the top ten. The sequenced material came from naive CD8+ T cells sorted from blood. The source is a man in his late teens or twenties in good health. CDR3s include the opening cysteine and the closing phenylalanine or tryptophan. Fields, in order: J gene, D gene, CDR3 length, clone size, V gene, CDR3 DNA, CDR3 protein. The D gene is left open where the match is weak. Expanded clones get a size class; other rows say once, few or many, or leave the size out.

J gene: TRBJ1-2; D gene: .; CDR3 length: 14; clone size: .; V gene: TRBV28; CDR3 DNA: TGTGCCAGCAGTCCCCGTGGACAAATTTATGGCTACACCTTC; CDR3 protein: CASSPRGQIYGYTF
J gene: TRBJ2-7; D gene: .; CDR3 length: 14; clone size: .; V gene: TRBV4-3; CDR3 DNA: TGCGCCAGCAGCCAAGATGGATCCCCCAACGAGCAGTACTTC; CDR3 protein: CASSQDGSPNEQYF
J gene: TRBJ2-3; D gene: TRBD1; CDR3 length: 14; clone size: .; V gene: TRBV29-1; CDR3 DNA: TGCAGCGTTCTTGGACAGGGCAGCACAGATACGCAGTATTTT; CDR3 protein: CSVLGQGSTDTQYF
J gene: TRBJ2-1; D gene: .; CDR3 length: 14; clone size: .; V gene: TRBV19; CDR3 DNA: TGTGCCAGTAGTATTCGAGCGGTTGGGAATGAGCAGTTCTTC; CDR3 protein: CASSIRAVGNEQFF
J gene: TRBJ2-3; D gene: .; CDR3 length: 13; clone size: .; V gene: TRBV4-2; CDR3 DNA: TGTGCCAGCAGCCAAGAGGTCGGCTACCCGCAGTATTTT; CDR3 protein: CASSQEVGYPQYF
J gene: TRBJ2-7; D gene: TRBD1; CDR3 length: 16; clone size: .; V gene: TRBV5-1; CDR3 DNA: TGCGCCAGCAGCTTGGTAGGGACAGCGCCCTTCTACGAGCAGTACTTC; CDR3 protein: CASSLVGTAPFYEQYF
J gene: TRBJ1-1; D gene: .; CDR3 length: 13; clone size: .; V gene: TRBV19; CDR3 DNA: TGTGCCAGTAGTATTTTCCTCGACACTGAAGCTTTCTTT; CDR3 protein: CASSIFLDTEAFF
J gene: TRBJ1-6; D gene: .; CDR3 length: 17; clone size: .; V gene: TRBV7-2; CDR3 DNA: TGTGCCAGCAGCTTAGAGGAGGAACAGAGCTTTTCTTCACCCCTCCACTTT; CDR3 protein: CASSLEEEQSFSSPLHF
J gene: TRBJ1-1; D gene: .; CDR3 length: 13; clone size: few; V gene: TRBV27; CDR3 DNA: TGTGCCAGCACCCTGAACAGTGGGTTTGAAGCTTTCTTT; CDR3 protein: CASTLNSGFEAFF
J gene: TRBJ2-7; D gene: TRBD1; CDR3 length: 15; clone size: .; V gene: TRBV4-1; CDR3 DNA: TGCGCCAGCAGCCCCCGGGACAGGGGTGGAAGTGAGCAGTACTTC; CDR3 protein: CASSPRDRGGSEQYF
J gene: TRBJ2-1; D gene: .; CDR3 length: 15; clone size: .; V gene: TRBV4-1; CDR3 DNA: TGCGCCAGCAGCCAAGTACCAAGCTCCTACAATGAGCAGTTCTTC; CDR3 protein: CASSQVPSSYNEQFF
J gene: TRBJ1-1; D gene: .; CDR3 length: 11; clone size: .; V gene: TRBV6-6; CDR3 DNA: TGTGCCAGCAGTTACTCCTCTGAAGCTTTCTTT; CDR3 protein: CASSYSSEAFF
J gene: TRBJ2-5; D gene: .; CDR3 length: 16; clone size: .; V gene: TRBV7-6; CDR3 DNA: TGTGCCAGCAGCTTAACGGTTGCGGTGAGCGGGGAGACCCAGTACTTC; CDR3 protein: CASSLTVAVSGETQYF
J gene: TRBJ2-5; D gene: TRBD2; CDR3 length: 19; clone size: .; V gene: TRBV7-9; CDR3 DNA: TGTGCCAGCAGCTTAGTCGGACTAGCGGGAGTTTCGTTACGGGAGACCCAGTACTTC; CDR3 protein: CASSLVGLAGVSLRETQYF
J gene: TRBJ1-4; D gene: TRBD1; CDR3 length: 16; clone size: once; V gene: TRBV2; CDR3 DNA: TGTGCCAGCAGTGGAGGAGACAGGGGCACTAATGAAAAACTGTTTTTT; CDR3 protein: CASSGGDRGTNEKLFF
J gene: TRBJ2-7; D gene: .; CDR3 length: 13; clone size: .; V gene: TRBV13; CDR3 DNA: TGTGCCAGCAGCGAGGGACAAGCCTACGAGCAGTACTTC; CDR3 protein: CASSEGQAYEQYF
J gene: TRBJ2-2; D gene: .; CDR3 length: 14; clone size: once; V gene: TRBV5-1; CDR3 DNA: TGCGCCAGCAGCCCCGGCGCGAACACCGGGGAGCTGTTTTTT; CDR3 protein: CASSPGANTGELFF
J gene: TRBJ1-2; D gene: TRBD1; CDR3 length: 14; clone size: .; V gene: TRBV6-8; CDR3 DNA: TGTGCCAGCACAACAGGGGGAGGCACGGGTGGCTACACCTTC; CDR3 protein: CASTTGGGTGGYTF
J gene: TRBJ2-3; D gene: .; CDR3 length: 12; clone size: once; V gene: TRBV9; CDR3 DNA: TGTGCCAGCGCTCTAGGGGCAGATACGCAGTATTTT; CDR3 protein: CASALGADTQYF
J gene: TRBJ2-7; D gene: TRBD2; CDR3 length: 14; clone size: .; V gene: TRBV6-5; CDR3 DNA: TGTGCCAGCGGACTCGGACTAGCGGGCATCGAGCAGTACTTC; CDR3 protein: CASGLGLAGIEQYF
J gene: TRBJ2-7; D gene: .; CDR3 length: 14; clone size: .; V gene: TRBV5-4; CDR3 DNA: TGTGCCAGCAGCTTGTTGGGCAGTGGAGACGAGCAGTACTTC; CDR3 protein: CASSLLGSGDEQYF
J gene: TRBJ2-1; D gene: TRBD2; CDR3 length: 16; clone size: once; V gene: TRBV6-4; CDR3 DNA: TGTGCCAGGCCTAGCGGGGCCCAACGCTCCTACAATGAGCAGTTCTTC; CDR3 protein: CARPSGAQRSYNEQFF
J gene: TRBJ1-5; D gene: TRBD1; CDR3 length: 15; clone size: .; V gene: TRBV7-6; CDR3 DNA: TGTGCCAGCAGCTTAGGGACAGGACGCAATCAGCCCCAGCATTTT; CDR3 protein: CASSLGTGRNQPQHF
J gene: TRBJ1-1; D gene: .; CDR3 length: 14; clone size: .; V gene: TRBV6-6; CDR3 DNA: TGTGCCAGCAGTTCCTACAGGGTTGGCACTGAAGCTTTCTTT; CDR3 protein: CASSSYRVGTEAFF
J gene: TRBJ2-5; D gene: .; CDR3 length: 12; clone size: .; V gene: TRBV6-1; CDR3 DNA: TGTGCCAGCAGTGATAGCTGGGAGACCCAGTACTTC; CDR3 protein: CASSDSWETQYF
J gene: TRBJ1-5; D gene: .; CDR3 length: 16; clone size: few; V gene: TRBV6-1; CDR3 DNA: TGTGCCAGCAGTGACCTTTTGCGCAGGGTGGATCAGCCCCAGCATTTT; CDR3 protein: CASSDLLRRVDQPQHF
J gene: TRBJ2-7; D gene: .; CDR3 length: 13; clone size: .; V gene: TRBV14; CDR3 DNA: TGTGCCAGCAGCCAAGGTTACACCTACGAGCAGTACTTC; CDR3 protein: CASSQGYTYEQYF
J gene: TRBJ2-7; D gene: .; CDR3 length: 13; clone size: .; V gene: TRBV4-3; CDR3 DNA: TGCGCCAGCAGCCAGGCTTTGGGGTATGAGCAGTACTTC; CDR3 protein: CASSQALGYEQYF